The 2 T cell receptor beta chains presented below share a single source sample, sequenced in a study of T cells in Graves' hyperthyroidism and ophthalmopathy. Regions amplified from RNA transcripts were the TCR beta CDR3 regions. The TCR CDR3 first-round RT-PCR relied on the HTBI primer set. TCRdb re-derived calls from the multiplex PCR reads in MiXCR, one entry per CDR3 protein. Found here are roughly 700,000 distinct CDR3 sequences, 35% of them singletons; the top ten hold 30% to 40%. The specimen sequenced was blood. The receptor set was obtained from a woman aged 40 to 49 with Graves' hyperthyroidism.

This clonotype was seen many times. DNA for the CDR3: TGTGCCAGCAGTAAGGAGACTGAAGCTTTCTTT. Translated, it gives CASSKETEAFF. The chain uses TRBV7-9 and TRBJ1-1; D unresolved. Per the germline V gene, CDR1 is SEHNR and CDR2 is FQNEAQ (reference sequence). V lost 6 bases and J lost 5, with 7 bases in between. The CDR3 extends over 11 amino acids. Together with reference TRBV7-9 and TRBJ1-1, the CDR3 gives the full variable domain: DTGVSQNPRHKITKRGQNVTFRCDPISEHNRLYWYRQTLGQGPEFLTYFQNEAQLEKSRLLSDRFSAERPKGSFSTLEIQRTEQGDSAMYLCASSKETEAFFGQGTRLTVV.

This clonotype was recorded a few times. The rearrangement joins TRBV5-1 to TRBJ2-5; TRBD1 might be the D (6 bases). Trimming pared 2 bases from V and 2 bases from J, leaving 10 bases between. The germline V gene has CDR1 SGHRS and CDR2 YFSETQ. There are 14 residues in the CDR3. DNA of the CDR3: TGCGCCAGCAGCTTTATGGGACAACAAGAGACCCAGTACTTC. It specifies CASSFMGQQETQYF.